This T cell receptor (beta chain) was identified in a study of vaccination effects on CD4 cells after COVID-19. Overall study: The ViraFEST assay expanded antigen-specific CD4+ T cells with viral peptide pools before sequencing.

Note on this clone: Its antigen is unknown.

Sequencing was performed with immunoSEQ multiplex PCR; in TCRdb, only in-frame clones are kept and a portion is missing. The sample includes around 70,000 clones, over 60% seen only once; the top ten take about 2%. V shed 5 bases and J shed 5 bases, with 12 bases lying between them. Germline CDR1 MDHEN, CDR2 SYDVKM. The CDR3 has 13 amino acids. Subsequent to a culture period of nine to ten days, CD4+ T cells were isolated. Broader study findings: In vaccinees who were healthy, merely 1 out of 255 vaccine-induced clones cross-reacted with common cold coronaviruses. The study found marked clonal contraction of infection- and vaccine-induced clones late after vaccination. Early post-infection timepoints were missing from the study, which also had few convalescent patients.

This receptor was taken from a human donor who received a COVID-19 vaccine. The gene calls are TRBV28 and TRBJ1-1; perhaps TRBD1 as D (5 bases). The sequencing here drew on CD4+ T cells from PBMCs cultured without peptide, taken before COVID-19 vaccination. For the CDR3, the DNA is TGTGCCAGCAGTCTGGGGACCCTAACTGAAGCTTTCTTT. Protein sequence: CASSLGTLTEAFF.